These 5 T cell receptor beta chains originate from one sample sequenced in a study of neoadjuvant anti-PD-1 for oral cavity cancer. Clones were sequenced by immunoSEQ multiplex PCR, and TCRdb holds only the in-frame ones, with some missing. The data contain fewer than 25,000 clones, around 45% of them singletons. Time point meaning: after neoadjuvant nivolumab, at surgical resection. The sequenced sample was tumor tissue, obtained after nivolumab (anti-PD-1) treatment. These receptors all stem from a person aged 40 to 85 with oral cavity squamous cell carcinoma.

This clone was seen only a few times. This chain uses TRBV7-2 with TRBJ2-7, with TRBD2 matching 11 bases. The germline V gene has CDR1 SGHTA and CDR2 FQGNSA. V was clipped by 5 bases and J by 3 bases; unmatched bases: 6. The length of the CDR3 is 15 residues. As DNA, the CDR3 is TGTGCCAGCAGCCCACTAGCGGGGGATCACTACGAGCAGTACTTC. It specifies CASSPLAGDHYEQYF. The complete variable domain, with remaining parts taken from reference TRBV7-2 and TRBJ2-7, reads GAGVSQSPSNKVTEKGKDVELRCDPISGHTALYWYRQSLGQGLEFLIYFQGNSAPDKSGLPSDRFSAERTGGSVSTLTIQRTQQEDSAVYLCASSPLAGDHYEQYFGPGTRLTVT.

This sequence joins TRBV4-1 and TRBJ1-1, with 10 bases aligning to TRBD1. The CDR3 extends over 16 amino acids. The germline V gene encodes CDR1 MGHRA and CDR2 YSYEKL. With V trimmed by 5 bases and J by 5 bases, 11 bases remained unmatched. The CDR3 loop is CASSNRDRGSLTEAFF. The CDR3 DNA reads TGCGCCAGCAGCAACCGGGACAGGGGCTCTCTAACTGAAGCTTTCTTT.

The gene calls are TRBV7-6 and TRBJ2-1; TRBD2 matches 8 bases. J gave up 3 bases and V 3 bases, and 10 bases lay outside the gene matches. The CDR3 consists of 17 residues. The V gene's germline CDR1 is SGHVS and CDR2 FNYEAQ. The CDR3 DNA follows: TGTGCCAGCAGCTTCCGACCGGCGGGGGGCGGCTACAATGAGCAGTTCTTC. It is translated as CASSFRPAGGGYNEQFF. Combining the CDR3 with reference TRBV7-6 and TRBJ2-1 gives the whole variable domain GAGVSQSPRYKVTKRGQDVALRCDPISGHVSLYWYRQALGQGPEFLTYFNYEAQQDKSGLPNDRFSAERPEGSISTLTIQRTEQRDSAMYRCASSFRPAGGGYNEQFFGPGTRLTVL.

The chain employs TRBV27 and TRBJ2-7; no reliable D call. Germline V gene lookup returns CDR1 MNHEY and CDR2 SMNVEV (reference sequence). With 3 bases removed from V and 1 base from J, the gap between germline ends came to 13 bases. The CDR3 is 15 amino acids. For the CDR3, the DNA is TGTGCCAGCAGTTTTCGGGCGGCATTATCCTACGAGCAGTACTTC. Residues: CASSFRAALSYEQYF.

The CDR3 is CASSLGTASNQPQHF. CDR3 sequence (DNA): TGTGCCAGCAGTTTAGGTACAGCGAGCAATCAGCCCCAGCATTTT. The chain employs TRBV27 and TRBJ1-5, with D uncertain. The germline CDR1 and CDR2 sequences are MNHEY and SMNVEV (reference sequence). The CDR3 consists of 15 residues. Trimming cost V 2 bases and J 1 base, with 9 bases left between them.